This TCR beta chain was obtained from a study of shared clonotypes between healthy human individuals. Across the whole study: There were three CD4 naive, three CD4 memory, two CD8 naive and one CD8 memory plates per donor.

The V gene lost 2 bases and the J gene lost 1 base, with 3 bases spanning the gap. The CDR3 has 13 residues. Germline CDR1 SGHDT, CDR2 YYEEEE. Terminally differentiated effector memory CD45RA+ cells were excluded from the naive CD8 cells, which were CD45RO-negative and positively selected for CCR7. The donors, healthy adults who were HIV-negative, had experienced no recent acute infections or vaccinations. Study-wide findings and caveats: Tissues were not sampled, only blood, and their repertoires likely differ.

Produced via immunoSEQ multiplex PCR; TCRdb's table is partial and in-frame only. The sample yields hundreds of thousands of clones, approximately 96% seen once. This clone has only a few counts. The antigen is undetermined. The rearrangement uses TRBV5-6 and TRBJ2-2; D remains ambiguous. The sequence was obtained from a woman aged 25 to 39 in good health. Sequenced sample: naive CD8+ T cells sorted from blood. The CDR3 loop is CASSFWNTGELFF. CDR3 nucleotides: TGTGCCAGCAGCTTTTGGAACACCGGGGAGCTGTTTTTT.